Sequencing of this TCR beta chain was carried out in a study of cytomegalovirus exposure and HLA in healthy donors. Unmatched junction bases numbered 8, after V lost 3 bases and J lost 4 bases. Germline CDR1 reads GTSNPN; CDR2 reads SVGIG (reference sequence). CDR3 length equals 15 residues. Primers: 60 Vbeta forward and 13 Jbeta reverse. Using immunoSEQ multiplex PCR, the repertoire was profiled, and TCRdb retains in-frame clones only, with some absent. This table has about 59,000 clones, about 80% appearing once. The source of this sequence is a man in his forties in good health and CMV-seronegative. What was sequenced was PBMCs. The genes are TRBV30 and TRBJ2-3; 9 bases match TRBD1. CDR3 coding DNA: TGTGCCTGGAGCCCCTGGACAGGGGAGGCAGATACGCAGTATTTT. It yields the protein CAWSPWTGEADTQYF.